The 16 T cell receptor beta chains presented below share a single source sample, sequenced in a study of blood T cell repertoires in COVID-19. Using immunoSEQ multiplex PCR, the repertoire was profiled, and TCRdb retains in-frame clones only, with some absent. The table shows about 43,000 clones, with about nine tenths occurring only once. Sample: peripheral blood. The receptor source for this set is a man between 60 and 75 years old with active COVID-19.

The genes are TRBV28 and TRBJ2-1, with D unclear. Germline CDR1 reads MDHEN; CDR2 reads SYDVKM. V was shortened by 7 bases and J by 5 bases, with 6 bases between the two germline ends. This CDR3 spans 11 amino acids. The CDR3 DNA sequence: TGTGCCAGCACATTTGACAATGAGCAGTTCTTC. It yields the protein CASTFDNEQFF.

The CDR3 reads CAISPEDRYTYEQYF. Here the CDR3 DNA reads TGTGCCATCAGTCCCGAGGACAGGTACACCTACGAGCAGTACTTC. The chain recombines TRBV10-3 with TRBJ2-7; 7 bases fit TRBD1. After removal of 5 bases from V and 2 bases from J, the junction contained 9 bases not matched to a gene. Germline-derived CDR1 and CDR2 are ENHRY and SYGVKD. The CDR3 runs 15 residues.

The rearrangement links TRBV28 to TRBJ2-5; possible D gene TRBD1, 6 bases. Trimming took 6 bases from V and 1 from J, leaving 21 bases between them. Looked up from germline, CDR1 is MDHEN and CDR2 is SYDVKM. The CDR3 consists of 17 residues. CDR3 sequence reads: CASSSTRDTTRQETQYF. Written as DNA, the CDR3 is TGTGCCAGCAGCTCAACCCGGGACACTACGCGCCAAGAGACCCAGTACTTC.

The rearrangement links TRBV9 to TRBJ2-3; 9 bases are a match to TRBD2. This CDR3 is 15 amino acids long. The V gene end was trimmed by 2 bases and the J gene end by 8 bases; junction bases not matched to a gene: 9. Germline loops: CDR1 SGDLS, CDR2 YYNGEE. CDR3 nucleotide sequence: TGTGCCAGCAGCGTGATAGCGGGAGATCGGGGTACGCAGTATTTT. It encodes CASSVIAGDRGTQYF. Based on the CDR3 plus reference TRBV9 and TRBJ2-3, the full variable domain is DSGVTQTPKHLITATGQRVTLRCSPRSGDLSVYWYQQSLDQGLQFLIQYYNGEERAKGNILERFSAQQFPDLHSELNLSSLELGDSALYFCASSVIAGDRGTQYFGPGTRLTVL.

The rearrangement uses TRBV11-2 and TRBJ2-5, with 8 bases that match TRBD2. V dropped 6 bases and J dropped 4; count of bases not matched to a gene: 13. The CDR3 runs 16 residues. Germline CDR1 and CDR2: SGHAT and FQNNGV. The CDR3 DNA sequence: TGTGCCAGCAGGTCTCGAGGGGTTAGCGGGGTAGAGACCCAGTACTTC. It yields the protein CASRSRGVSGVETQYF.

The rearrangement links TRBV3-1 (or the pseudogene TRBV3-2) to TRBJ2-3, with TRBD2 matching over 12 bases. The germline CDR1 and CDR2 sequences are LGHDT and YNNKEL (reference sequence). J was trimmed by 2 bases and V by 0 bases; bases with no gene match: 3. CDR3 size: 17 residues. For the CDR3, the DNA is TGTGCCAGCAGCCAAGATGGACTAGCGGGATACACAGATACGCAGTATTTT. Translated, it gives CASSQDGLAGYTDTQYF.

V is TRBV7-9 and J is TRBJ2-7; TRBD1 matches 9 bases. V trimming: 5 bases; J trimming: 3 bases; junction bases outside the gene matches: 8. The CDR3 is made up of 15 amino acids. Germline V gene data show CDR1 as SEHNR and CDR2 as FQNEAQ (reference sequence). The CDR3 nucleotides are TGTGCCAGCAGCCCCGGGACAGGGATAGACTACGAGCAGTACTTC. Its protein product is CASSPGTGIDYEQYF.

The count of this clone is one. The rearrangement links TRBV18 to TRBJ2-7; D ambiguous. Germline CDR1 is KGHSH and CDR2 is LQKENI. CDR3 length: 15 residues. Trimming stripped 3 bases from V and 5 bases from J, with 17 bases between. For the CDR3, the DNA is TGTGCCAGCTCACCTTTTGTCTCCGACACCCACGAGCAGTACTTC. Protein: CASSPFVSDTHEQYF.

The rearrangement links TRBV27 to TRBJ2-1; 8 bases match TRBD2. The CDR3 loop spans 16 amino acids. V lost 6 bases, J lost 4 bases, and 11 bases stayed unmatched. CDR1 MNHEY and CDR2 SMNVEV come from the germline V gene (reference sequence). The CDR3 here is CASSPGGASRYNEQFF. The CDR3 nucleotides read TGTGCCAGCAGCCCGGGGGGGGCTAGCCGATACAATGAGCAGTTCTTC.

Notes on this clone: The sample contains more than one DNA sequence encoding this CDR3. This sequence joins TRBV28 and TRBJ1-1; D is possibly TRBD1 (6 bases). Germline values: CDR1 MDHEN, CDR2 SYDVKM. Trimming shortened V by 4 bases and J by 1 base, and 10 bases separated the two germline ends. The CDR3 is made up of 14 amino acids. The CDR3 DNA sequence: TGTGCCAGCAGTTCCGGGACACAGAACACTGAAGCTTTCTTT. It is translated as CASSSGTQNTEAFF.

This sequence joins TRBV6-1 and TRBJ2-3, with TRBD2 matching over 13 bases. The CDR3 consists of 20 residues. The V segment lost 4 bases and the J segment 5 bases; nucleotides outside the gene matches: 18. CDR1 and CDR2 from the germline V gene are MNHNS and SASEGT. CDR3 amino acids: CASSGTGLAGEYYGGDTQYF. CDR3 nucleotides: TGTGCCAGCAGTGGAACAGGACTAGCGGGAGAATATTATGGTGGAGATACGCAGTATTTT.

The genes are TRBV6-6 and TRBJ2-7; 7 bases fit TRBD2. Trimming at V came to 0 bases and at J to 2 bases, leaving 1 base not matched to a gene. Germline V gene lookup returns CDR1 MNHNY and CDR2 SVGAGI (reference sequence). This CDR3 region has 14 residues. The CDR3 region has the DNA TGTGCCAGCAGTTACTCCAGCGGGACCTACGAGCAGTACTTC. This codes for CASSYSSGTYEQYF.

The CDR3 bases are TGTGCCAGTAGTCAAAGGCCGGGTGAGAATTCACCCCTCCACTTT. Protein product: CASSQRPGENSPLHF. V is TRBV19 and J is TRBJ1-6; no clear D gene. Germline V lookup: CDR1 LNHDA, CDR2 SQIVND (reference sequence). V lost 5 bases, J lost 7 bases, and 15 bases lay in between. CDR3 length: 15 residues.

The chain links TRBV4-1 to TRBJ2-2, with no clear D. The CDR3 loop spans 15 amino acids. Trimming stripped 1 base from V and 1 base from J, with 7 bases between. Germline lookup yields CDR1 MGHRA and CDR2 YSYEKL. CDR3 DNA sequence: TGCGCCAGCAGCCAAGTTACAAAGAACACCGGGGAGCTGTTTTTT. Amino acid sequence: CASSQVTKNTGELFF.

The chain uses TRBV6-2 or TRBV6-3 and TRBJ2-3; 9 nucleotides match TRBD2. J gave up 1 base and V 4 bases, and 6 bases lay outside the gene matches. The CDR3 extends over 16 amino acids. Germline CDR1 reads MNHEY; CDR2 reads SVGEGT. In DNA form, the CDR3 reads TGTGCCAGCAGTTCCGTAGCGGGAGCGGGCACAGATACGCAGTATTTT. It encodes CASSSVAGAGTDTQYF.

This chain uses TRBV11-2 with TRBJ2-5; 13 bases match TRBD2. Per germline, CDR1 SGHAT and CDR2 FQNNGV. V lost 4 bases, J lost 4 bases, and 15 bases stayed unmatched. The CDR3 sequence is 19 residues long. DNA for the CDR3: TGTGCCAGCAGCTCCCCGGGACTAGCGGGATATTACCTGAGAGAGACCCAGTACTTC. This sequence encodes CASSSPGLAGYYLRETQYF. The full variable domain, with the rest looked up from reference TRBV11-2 and TRBJ2-5, is EAGVAQSPRYKIIEKRQSVAFWCNPISGHATLYWYQQILGQGPKLLIQFQNNGVVDDSQLPKDRFSAERLKGVDSTLKIQPAKLEDSAVYLCASSSPGLAGYYLRETQYFGPGTRLLVL.